This T cell receptor (beta chain) came from a study of CD8 T cells in Susac syndrome. The study, taken as a whole, reports: The number of individuals included in the study's TCR sequencing and HLA analysis was acknowledged as relatively small.

Comments on this clonotype: Its antigen is as yet unknown.

There are 12 residues in the CDR3. V was pared by 6 bases and J by 13 bases, with 11 bases of the junction left unmatched. Germline assignment: CDR1 ENHRY and CDR2 SYGVKD. Random hexamers primed reverse transcription of about 0.45 to 1 ug RNA. TCRdb re-called the immunoSEQ multiplex PCR reads with MiXCR, one entry per CDR3 protein. The profile covers 150,000 to 200,000 distinct CDR3 sequences, with approximately 94% appearing a single time and roughly 0.099% taken by the ten largest. TEMRA cells were FACS-enriched, and CD8+ and CD4+ T cells were isolated negatively. The gene calls are TRBV10-3 and TRBJ2-5; TRBD2 aligns across 7 bases. This TCR was sampled from a human donor with multiple sclerosis. The sample was CD4+ T cells from PBMCs. The CDR3 reads CAIRDDRDYAYF. As DNA, the CDR3 is TGTGCCATCAGAGATGACCGGGACTATGCGTACTTC.